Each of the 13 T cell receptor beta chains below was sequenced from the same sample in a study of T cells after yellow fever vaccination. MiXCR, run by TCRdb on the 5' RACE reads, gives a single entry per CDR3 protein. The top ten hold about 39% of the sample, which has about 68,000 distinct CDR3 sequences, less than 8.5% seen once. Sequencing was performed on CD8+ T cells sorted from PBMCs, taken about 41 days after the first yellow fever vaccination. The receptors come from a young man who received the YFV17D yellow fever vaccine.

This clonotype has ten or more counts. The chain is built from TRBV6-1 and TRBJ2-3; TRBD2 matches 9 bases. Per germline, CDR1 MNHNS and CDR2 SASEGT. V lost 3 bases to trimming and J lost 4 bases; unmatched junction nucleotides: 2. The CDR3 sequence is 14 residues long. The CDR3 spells CASSDAGGPDTQYF. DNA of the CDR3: TGTGCCAGCAGTGACGCGGGGGGGCCAGATACGCAGTATTTT.

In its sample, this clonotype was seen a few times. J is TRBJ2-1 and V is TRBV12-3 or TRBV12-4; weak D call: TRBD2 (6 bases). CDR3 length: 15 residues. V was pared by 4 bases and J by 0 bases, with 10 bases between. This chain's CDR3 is CASSSGTYSYNEQFF. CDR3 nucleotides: TGTGCCAGCAGTTCCGGGACTTACTCCTACAATGAGCAGTTCTTC.

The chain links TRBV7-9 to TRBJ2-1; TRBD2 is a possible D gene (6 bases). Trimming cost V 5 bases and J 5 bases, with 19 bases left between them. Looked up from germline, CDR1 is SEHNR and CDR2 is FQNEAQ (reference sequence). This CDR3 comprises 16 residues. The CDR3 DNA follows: TGTGCCAGCAGCGCACCCCGGGGGTTGGGACACAATGAGCAGTTCTTC. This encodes CASSAPRGLGHNEQFF.

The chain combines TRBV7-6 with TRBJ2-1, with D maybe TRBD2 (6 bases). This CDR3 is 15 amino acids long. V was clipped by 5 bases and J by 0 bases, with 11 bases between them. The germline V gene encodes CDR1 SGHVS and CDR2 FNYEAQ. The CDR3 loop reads CASSPGTLSYNEQFF. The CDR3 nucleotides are TGTGCCAGCAGCCCCGGGACTCTCTCCTACAATGAGCAGTTCTTC.

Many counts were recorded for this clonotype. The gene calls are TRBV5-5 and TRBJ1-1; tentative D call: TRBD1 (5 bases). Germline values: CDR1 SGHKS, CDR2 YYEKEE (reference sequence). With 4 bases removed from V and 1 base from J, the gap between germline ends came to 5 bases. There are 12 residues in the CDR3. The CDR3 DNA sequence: TGTGCCAGCAGCAGGGGGAACACTGAAGCTTTCTTT. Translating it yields CASSRGNTEAFF.

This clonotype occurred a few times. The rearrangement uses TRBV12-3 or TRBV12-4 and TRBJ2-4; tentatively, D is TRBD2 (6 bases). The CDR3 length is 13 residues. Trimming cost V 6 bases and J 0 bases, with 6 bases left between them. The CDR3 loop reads CASRGGAKNIQYF. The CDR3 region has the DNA TGTGCCAGCAGGGGGGGAGCCAAAAACATTCAGTACTTC.

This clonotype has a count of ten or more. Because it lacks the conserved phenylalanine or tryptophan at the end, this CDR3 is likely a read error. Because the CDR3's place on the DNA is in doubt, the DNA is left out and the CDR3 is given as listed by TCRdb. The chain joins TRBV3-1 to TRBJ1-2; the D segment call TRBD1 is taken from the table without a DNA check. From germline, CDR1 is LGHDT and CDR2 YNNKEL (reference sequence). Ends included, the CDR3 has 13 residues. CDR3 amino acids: CASSQDRPPQSLG.

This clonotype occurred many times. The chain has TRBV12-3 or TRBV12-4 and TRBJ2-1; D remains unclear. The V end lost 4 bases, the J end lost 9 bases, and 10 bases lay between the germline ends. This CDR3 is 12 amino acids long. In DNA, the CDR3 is TGTGCCAGCAGTTGGCGTATCGGTGAGCAGTTCTTC. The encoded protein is CASSWRIGEQFF.

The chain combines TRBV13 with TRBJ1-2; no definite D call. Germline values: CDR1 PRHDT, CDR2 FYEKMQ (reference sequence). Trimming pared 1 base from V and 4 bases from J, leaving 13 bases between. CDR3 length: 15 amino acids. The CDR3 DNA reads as TGTGCCAGCAGCTTAGAGGAGTCGCCCATCTATGGCTACACCTTC. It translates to CASSLEESPIYGYTF.

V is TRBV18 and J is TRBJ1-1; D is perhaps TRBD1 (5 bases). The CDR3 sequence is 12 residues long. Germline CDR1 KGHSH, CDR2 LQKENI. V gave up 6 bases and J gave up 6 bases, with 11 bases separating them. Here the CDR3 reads CASSYMGAEAFF. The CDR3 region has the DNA TGTGCCAGCTCCTACATGGGGGCTGAAGCTTTCTTT.

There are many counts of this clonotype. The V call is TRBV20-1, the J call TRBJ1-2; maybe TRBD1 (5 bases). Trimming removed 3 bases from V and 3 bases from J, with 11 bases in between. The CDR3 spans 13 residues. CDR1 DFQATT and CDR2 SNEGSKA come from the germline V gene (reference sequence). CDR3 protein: CSARDARDYGYTF. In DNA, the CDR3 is TGCAGTGCTAGGGATGCCAGGGACTATGGCTACACCTTC.

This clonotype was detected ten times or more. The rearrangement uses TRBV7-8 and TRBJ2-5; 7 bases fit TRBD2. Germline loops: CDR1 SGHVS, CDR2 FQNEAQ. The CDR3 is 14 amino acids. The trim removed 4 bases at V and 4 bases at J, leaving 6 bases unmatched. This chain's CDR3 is CASSSRTSLETQYF. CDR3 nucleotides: TGTGCCAGCAGCTCCCGGACTAGTTTAGAGACCCAGTACTTC.

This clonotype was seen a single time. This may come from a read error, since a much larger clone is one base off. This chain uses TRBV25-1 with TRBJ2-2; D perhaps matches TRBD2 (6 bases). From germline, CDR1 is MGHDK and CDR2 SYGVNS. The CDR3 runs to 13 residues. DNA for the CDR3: TGTGCCAGCAGTAAGACTAGGCCCGGGAAGCTGTTTTTT. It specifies CASSKTRPGKLFF.